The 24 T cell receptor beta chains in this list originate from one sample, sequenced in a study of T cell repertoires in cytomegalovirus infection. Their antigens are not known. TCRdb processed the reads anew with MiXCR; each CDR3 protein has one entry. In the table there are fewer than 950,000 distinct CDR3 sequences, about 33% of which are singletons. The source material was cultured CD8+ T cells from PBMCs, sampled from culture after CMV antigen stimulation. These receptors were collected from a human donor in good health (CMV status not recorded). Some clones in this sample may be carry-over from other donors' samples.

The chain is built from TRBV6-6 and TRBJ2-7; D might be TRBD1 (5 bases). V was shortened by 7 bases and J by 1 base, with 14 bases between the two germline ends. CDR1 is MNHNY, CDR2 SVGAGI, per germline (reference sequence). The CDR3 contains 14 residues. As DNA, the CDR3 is TGTGCCAGCAAACAGGCCCCCGGGTCCTACGAGCAGTACGTC. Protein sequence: CASKQAPGSYEQYV.

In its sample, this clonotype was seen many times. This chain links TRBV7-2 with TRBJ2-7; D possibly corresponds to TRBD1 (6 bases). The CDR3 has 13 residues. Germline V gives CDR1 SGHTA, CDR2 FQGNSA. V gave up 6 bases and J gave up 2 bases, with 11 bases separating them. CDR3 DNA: TGTGCCAGCAGGCCAGGGGATACCTACGAGCAGTACTTC. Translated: CASRPGDTYEQYF.

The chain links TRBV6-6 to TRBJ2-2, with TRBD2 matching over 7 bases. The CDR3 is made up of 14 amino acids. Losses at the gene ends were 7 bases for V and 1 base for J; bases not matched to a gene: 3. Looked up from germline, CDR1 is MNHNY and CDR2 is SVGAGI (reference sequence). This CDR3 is CASKGGGNTGELFF. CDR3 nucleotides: TGTGCCAGCAAAGGCGGGGGGAACACCGGGGAGCTGTTTTTT.

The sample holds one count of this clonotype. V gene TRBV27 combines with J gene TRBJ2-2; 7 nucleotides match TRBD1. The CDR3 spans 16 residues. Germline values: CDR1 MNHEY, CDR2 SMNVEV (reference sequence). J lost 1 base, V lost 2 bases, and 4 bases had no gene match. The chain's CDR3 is CASSLEDRQNTGELFF. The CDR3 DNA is TGTGCCAGCAGTTTAGAGGACAGGCAGAACACCGGGGAGCTGTTTTTT.

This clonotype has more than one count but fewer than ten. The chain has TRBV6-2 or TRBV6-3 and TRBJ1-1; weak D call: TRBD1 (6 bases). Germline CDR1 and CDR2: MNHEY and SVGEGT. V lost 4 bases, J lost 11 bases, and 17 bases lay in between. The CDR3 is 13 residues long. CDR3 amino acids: CASSFGQSDWAFF. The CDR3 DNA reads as TGTGCCAGCAGTTTCGGACAGTCGGACTGGGCTTTCTTT.

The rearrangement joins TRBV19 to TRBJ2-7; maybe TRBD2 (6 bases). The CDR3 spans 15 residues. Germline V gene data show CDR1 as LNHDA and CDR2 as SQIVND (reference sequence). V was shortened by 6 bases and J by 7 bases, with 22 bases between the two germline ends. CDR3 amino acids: CASSLGGLPAREQYF. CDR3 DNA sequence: TGTGCCAGTAGCCTGGGCGGACTACCTGCTCGTGAGCAGTACTTC.

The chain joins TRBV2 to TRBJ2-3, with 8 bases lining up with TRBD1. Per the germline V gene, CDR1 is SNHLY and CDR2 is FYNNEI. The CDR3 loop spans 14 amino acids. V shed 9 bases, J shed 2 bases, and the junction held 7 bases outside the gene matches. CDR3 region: CAREQGVPTDTQYF. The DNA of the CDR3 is TGTGCCAGGGAACAGGGGGTACCCACAGATACGCAGTATTTT.

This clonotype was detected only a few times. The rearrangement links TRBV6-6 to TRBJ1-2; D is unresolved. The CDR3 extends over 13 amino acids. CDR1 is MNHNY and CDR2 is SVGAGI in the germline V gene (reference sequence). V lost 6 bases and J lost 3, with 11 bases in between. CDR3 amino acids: CASSLDNYYGYTF. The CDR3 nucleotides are TGTGCCAGCAGCCTCGACAACTACTATGGCTACACCTTC.

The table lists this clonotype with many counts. CDR3 loop: CASSSASGTETQYF. For the CDR3, the DNA is TGTGCCAGCAGCTCAGCTAGCGGGACGGAGACCCAGTACTTC. The rearrangement links TRBV7-2 to TRBJ2-5; 9 bases are shared with TRBD2. J lost 5 bases, V lost 4 bases, and 5 bases had no gene match. This CDR3 is 14 amino acids long. Germline V lookup: CDR1 SGHTA, CDR2 FQGNSA. The complete variable domain, with remaining parts taken from reference TRBV7-2 and TRBJ2-5, reads GAGVSQSPSNKVTEKGKDVELRCDPISGHTALYWYRQSLGQGLEFLIYFQGNSAPDKSGLPSDRFSAERTGGSVSTLTIQRTQQEDSAVYLCASSSASGTETQYFGPGTRLLVL.

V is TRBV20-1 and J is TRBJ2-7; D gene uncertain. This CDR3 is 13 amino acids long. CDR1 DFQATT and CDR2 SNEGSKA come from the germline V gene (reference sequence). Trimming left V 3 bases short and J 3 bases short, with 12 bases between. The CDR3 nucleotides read TGCAGTGCTAGCCTACCCCCATACTACGAGCAGTACTTC. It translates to CSASLPPYYEQYF.

The CDR3 loop is CATSDLDGWEDEQFF. CDR3 nucleotide sequence: TGTGCCACCAGTGATTTGGATGGCTGGGAGGATGAGCAGTTCTTC. This chain links TRBV24-1 with TRBJ2-1; TRBD2 might be the D (6 bases). CDR1 and CDR2 (germline): KGHDR, SFDVKD. V was cut by 0 bases and J by 8 bases, with 13 bases left in between. This CDR3 spans 15 amino acids.

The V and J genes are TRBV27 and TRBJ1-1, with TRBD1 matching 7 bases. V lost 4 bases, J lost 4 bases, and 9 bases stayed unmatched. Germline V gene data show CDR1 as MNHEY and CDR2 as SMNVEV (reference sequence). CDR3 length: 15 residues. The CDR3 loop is CASSSVGGLVTEAFF. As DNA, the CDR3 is TGTGCCAGCAGTTCCGTAGGGGGCTTGGTCACTGAAGCTTTCTTT.

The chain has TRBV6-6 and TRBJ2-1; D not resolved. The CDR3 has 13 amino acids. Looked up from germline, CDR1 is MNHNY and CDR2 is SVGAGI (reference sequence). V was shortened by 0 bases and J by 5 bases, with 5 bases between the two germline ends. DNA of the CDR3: TGTGCCAGCAGTTACTCGAAAAACAATGAGCAGTTCTTC. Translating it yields CASSYSKNNEQFF.

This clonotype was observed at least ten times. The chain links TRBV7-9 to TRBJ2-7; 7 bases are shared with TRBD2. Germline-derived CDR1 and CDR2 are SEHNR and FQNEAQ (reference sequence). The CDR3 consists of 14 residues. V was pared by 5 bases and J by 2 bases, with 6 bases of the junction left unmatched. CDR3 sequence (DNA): TGTGCCAGCAGCCCCTCGGCGGGGGCCTACGAGCAGTACGTC. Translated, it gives CASSPSAGAYEQYV.

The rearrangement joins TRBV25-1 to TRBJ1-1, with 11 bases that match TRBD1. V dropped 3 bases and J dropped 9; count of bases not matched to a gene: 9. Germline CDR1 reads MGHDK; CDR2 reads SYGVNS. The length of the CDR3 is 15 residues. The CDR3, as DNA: TGTGCCAGCAGTGAGGACAGGGGGCGCTTCCTGAAAGCTTTCTTT. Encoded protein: CASSEDRGRFLKAFF.

The CDR3: CASSWTGTGYEQYF. Here the CDR3 DNA reads TGTGCCAGCAGTTGGACAGGGACGGGGTACGAGCAGTACTTC. The gene calls are TRBV6-5 and TRBJ2-7; 8 bases match TRBD1. With 4 bases clipped from V and 4 bases from J, the junction kept 6 bases outside the gene matches. Per the germline V gene, CDR1 is MNHEY and CDR2 is SVGAGI. This CDR3 comprises 14 residues.

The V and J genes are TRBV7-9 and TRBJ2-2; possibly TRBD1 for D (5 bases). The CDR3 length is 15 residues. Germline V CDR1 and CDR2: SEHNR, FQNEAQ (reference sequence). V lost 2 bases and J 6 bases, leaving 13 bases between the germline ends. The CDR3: CASSLSQGKAGELFF. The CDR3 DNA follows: TGTGCCAGCAGCTTATCCCAGGGCAAGGCCGGGGAGCTGTTTTTT.

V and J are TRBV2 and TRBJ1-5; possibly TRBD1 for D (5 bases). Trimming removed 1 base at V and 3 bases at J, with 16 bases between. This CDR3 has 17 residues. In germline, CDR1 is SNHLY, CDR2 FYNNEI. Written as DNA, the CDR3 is TGTGCCAGCAGTGAAGTTCGAGGGGCCACTAACAATCAGCCCCAGCATTTT. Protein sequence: CASSEVRGATNNQPQHF. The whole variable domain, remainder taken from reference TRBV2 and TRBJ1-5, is EPEVTQTPSHQVTQMGQEVILRCVPISNHLYFYWYRQILGQKVEFLVSFYNNEISEKSEIFDDQFSVERPDGSNFTLKIRSTKLEDSAMYFCASSEVRGATNNQPQHFGDGTRLSIL.

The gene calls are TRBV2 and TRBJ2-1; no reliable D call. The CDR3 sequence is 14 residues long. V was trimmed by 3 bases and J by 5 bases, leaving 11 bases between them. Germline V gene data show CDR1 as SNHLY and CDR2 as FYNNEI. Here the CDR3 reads CASSDTEIDNEQFF. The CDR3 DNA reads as TGTGCCAGCAGTGACACAGAGATTGACAATGAGCAGTTCTTC.

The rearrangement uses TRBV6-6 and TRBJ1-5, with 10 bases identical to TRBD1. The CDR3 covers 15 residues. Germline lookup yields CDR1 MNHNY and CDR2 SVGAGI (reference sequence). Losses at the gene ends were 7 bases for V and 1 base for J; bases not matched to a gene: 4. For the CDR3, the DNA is TGTGCCAGCAAAATGGACAGGGGGAGCAATCAGCCCCAGCATTTT. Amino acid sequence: CASKMDRGSNQPQHF.

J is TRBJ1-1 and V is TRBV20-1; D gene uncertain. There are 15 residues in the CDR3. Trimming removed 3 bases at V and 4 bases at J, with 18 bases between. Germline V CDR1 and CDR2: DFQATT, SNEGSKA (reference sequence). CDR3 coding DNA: TGCAGTGCTAGCCCATTCGAGTATTTGGTCACTGAAGCTTTCTTT. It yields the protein CSASPFEYLVTEAFF.

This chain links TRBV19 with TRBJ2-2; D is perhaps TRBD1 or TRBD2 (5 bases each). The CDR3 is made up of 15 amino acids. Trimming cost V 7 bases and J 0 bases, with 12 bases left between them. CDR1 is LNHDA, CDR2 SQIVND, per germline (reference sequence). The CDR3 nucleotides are TGTGCCAGTATTCCCGGGGCGGCGAACACCGGGGAGCTGTTTTTT. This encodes CASIPGAANTGELFF.

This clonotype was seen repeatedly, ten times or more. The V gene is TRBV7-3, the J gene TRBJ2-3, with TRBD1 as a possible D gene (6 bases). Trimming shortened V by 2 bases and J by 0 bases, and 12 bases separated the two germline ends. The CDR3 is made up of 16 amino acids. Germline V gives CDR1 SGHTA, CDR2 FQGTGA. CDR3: CASSLELDSSTDTQYF. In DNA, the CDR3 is TGTGCCAGCAGCTTAGAGCTGGACAGTAGCACAGATACGCAGTATTTT. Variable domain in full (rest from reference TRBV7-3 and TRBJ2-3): GAGVSQTPSNKVTEKGKYVELRCDPISGHTALYWYRQSLGQGPEFLIYFQGTGAADDSGLPNDRFFAVRPEGSVSTLKIQRTERGDSAVYLCASSLELDSSTDTQYFGPGTRLTVL.

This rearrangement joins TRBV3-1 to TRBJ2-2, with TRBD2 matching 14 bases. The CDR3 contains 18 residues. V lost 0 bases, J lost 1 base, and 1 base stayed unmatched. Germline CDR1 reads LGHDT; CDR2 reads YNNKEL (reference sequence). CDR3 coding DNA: TGTGCCAGCAGCCAAGACGGGACTAGCGGGGGGAACACCGGGGAGCTGTTTTTT. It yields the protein CASSQDGTSGGNTGELFF.